This is a list of T cell receptor beta chains from one sample in a study of blood T cell repertoires in COVID-19. Clones were sequenced by immunoSEQ multiplex PCR, and TCRdb holds only the in-frame ones, with some missing. The sample lists roughly 70,000 clones; approximately 90% were seen once. The sample taken for sequencing was peripheral blood. All receptors come from a woman aged 80 or over with active COVID-19. CDR3s include the opening cysteine and the closing phenylalanine or tryptophan. Each record gives: D gene, clone size, V gene, J gene, CDR3 protein, CDR3 DNA. A D gene is named only where the DNA matches it firmly. The size of a clone is reported for some rows only, either as once, few or many, or as a class for expanded clones.

d_gene: .; abundance: .; v_gene: TRBV7-2; j_gene: TRBJ2-2; CDR3aa: CASSGIGVAQNTGELFF; CDR3nt: TGTGCCAGCAGCGGCATCGGGGTAGCTCAGAACACCGGGGAGCTGTTTTTT
d_gene: TRBD1; abundance: .; v_gene: TRBV11-1; j_gene: TRBJ2-7; CDR3aa: CASGGAGTGIYEQYF; CDR3nt: TGTGCCAGCGGGGGAGCCGGGACAGGGATATACGAGCAGTACTTC
d_gene: .; abundance: .; v_gene: TRBV9; j_gene: TRBJ2-7; CDR3aa: CASSVGDLHYEQYF; CDR3nt: TGTGCCAGCAGCGTGGGGGACTTACACTACGAGCAGTACTTC
d_gene: .; abundance: .; v_gene: TRBV20-1; j_gene: TRBJ1-1; CDR3aa: CSASRGFNTEAFF; CDR3nt: TGCAGTGCTAGTCGAGGGTTCAACACTGAAGCTTTCTTT
d_gene: TRBD1; abundance: once; v_gene: TRBV24-1; j_gene: TRBJ2-2; CDR3aa: CATSGDRASAGELFF; CDR3nt: TGTGCCACCAGTGGGGACAGGGCGTCCGCCGGGGAGCTGTTTTTT
d_gene: .; abundance: .; v_gene: TRBV9; j_gene: TRBJ2-7; CDR3aa: CASSPFPDGVTYEQYF; CDR3nt: TGTGCCAGCAGCCCATTCCCTGACGGAGTCACCTACGAGCAGTACTTC
d_gene: .; abundance: .; v_gene: TRBV2; j_gene: TRBJ2-7; CDR3aa: CASRRESYEQYF; CDR3nt: TGTGCCAGCAGGAGGGAGTCCTACGAGCAGTACTTC
d_gene: TRBD1; abundance: .; v_gene: TRBV28; j_gene: TRBJ1-2; CDR3aa: CASRLDRTSYGYTF; CDR3nt: TGTGCCAGCAGGTTGGACAGGACTTCCTATGGCTACACCTTC
d_gene: .; abundance: .; v_gene: TRBV19; j_gene: TRBJ2-1; CDR3aa: CASSHRGGSAGHNEQFF; CDR3nt: TGTGCCAGTAGTCATAGGGGGGGATCCGCCGGTCACAATGAGCAGTTCTTC
d_gene: .; abundance: .; v_gene: TRBV24-1; j_gene: TRBJ2-1; CDR3aa: CATSDGADYNEQFF; CDR3nt: TGTGCCACCAGTGATGGGGCAGATTACAATGAGCAGTTCTTC
d_gene: .; abundance: .; v_gene: TRBV7-2; j_gene: TRBJ2-3; CDR3aa: CASSLAGAPDTQYF; CDR3nt: TGTGCCAGCAGCTTAGCGGGAGCGCCAGATACGCAGTATTTT
d_gene: TRBD1; abundance: .; v_gene: TRBV28; j_gene: TRBJ2-2; CDR3aa: CASSSGQLTGELFF; CDR3nt: TGTGCCAGCAGCTCGGGACAGTTGACTGGGGAGCTGTTTTTT
d_gene: TRBD2; abundance: .; v_gene: TRBV19; j_gene: TRBJ2-4; CDR3aa: CASSMGGSYYNIQYF; CDR3nt: TGTGCCAGTAGTATGGGCGGGAGTTATTATAACATTCAGTACTTC
d_gene: TRBD1; abundance: .; v_gene: TRBV18; j_gene: TRBJ2-1; CDR3aa: CASSPPVAGGAGRGSYNEQFF; CDR3nt: TGTGCCAGCTCACCACCGGTAGCAGGGGGCGCCGGGCGAGGCTCCTACAATGAGCAGTTCTTC
d_gene: TRBD2; abundance: .; v_gene: TRBV20-1; j_gene: TRBJ2-7; CDR3aa: CSASSGASGIHEQYF; CDR3nt: TGCAGTGCTAGTTCTGGGGCTAGCGGGATCCACGAGCAGTACTTC
d_gene: TRBD2; abundance: .; v_gene: TRBV7-2; j_gene: TRBJ2-2; CDR3aa: CASSNLAGSVTGELFF; CDR3nt: TGTGCCAGCAGCAATCTAGCGGGATCGGTCACCGGGGAGCTGTTTTTT
d_gene: .; abundance: .; v_gene: TRBV29-1; j_gene: TRBJ2-7; CDR3aa: CSVELSSSYYEQYF; CDR3nt: TGCAGCGTTGAGCTGTCTAGCAGTTACTACGAGCAGTACTTC
d_gene: TRBD2; abundance: .; v_gene: TRBV11-3; j_gene: TRBJ2-1; CDR3aa: CASSLSLAGVDEQFF; CDR3nt: TGTGCCAGCAGCTTATCTCTAGCGGGAGTAGATGAGCAGTTCTTC
d_gene: TRBD2; abundance: .; v_gene: TRBV5-4; j_gene: TRBJ2-7; CDR3aa: CATRLAGVSYEQYF; CDR3nt: TGTGCCACCAGGCTAGCGGGAGTTTCCTACGAGCAGTACTTC
d_gene: .; abundance: few; v_gene: TRBV5-1; j_gene: TRBJ1-4; CDR3aa: CASSPVGQNNEKLFF; CDR3nt: TGCGCCAGCAGCCCAGTAGGACAGAATAATGAAAAACTGTTTTTT
d_gene: TRBD1; abundance: .; v_gene: TRBV7-9; j_gene: TRBJ2-5; CDR3aa: CASSPRPGTGGETQYF; CDR3nt: TGTGCCAGCAGCCCACGTCCCGGGACAGGGGGAGAGACCCAGTACTTC
d_gene: .; abundance: .; v_gene: TRBV9; j_gene: TRBJ2-1; CDR3aa: CASSVAGGSNEQFF; CDR3nt: TGTGCCAGCAGCGTAGCTGGGGGGAGCAATGAGCAGTTCTTC
d_gene: TRBD1; abundance: .; v_gene: TRBV5-4; j_gene: TRBJ2-5; CDR3aa: CASSLATGGQETQYF; CDR3nt: TGTGCCAGCAGCTTGGCAACAGGGGGACAAGAGACCCAGTACTTC
d_gene: .; abundance: .; v_gene: TRBV2; j_gene: TRBJ2-1; CDR3aa: CAGRYQQVRNEQFF; CDR3nt: TGTGCCGGACGATATCAACAGGTACGGAATGAGCAGTTCTTC
d_gene: .; abundance: .; v_gene: TRBV6-2/TRBV6-3; j_gene: TRBJ2-2; CDR3aa: CASTPGLWNTGELFF; CDR3nt: TGTGCCAGCACCCCAGGACTATGGAACACCGGGGAGCTGTTTTTT
d_gene: .; abundance: .; v_gene: TRBV28; j_gene: TRBJ2-2; CDR3aa: CASSWVLGGSTGELFF; CDR3nt: TGTGCCAGCAGTTGGGTCTTGGGGGGATCGACCGGGGAGCTGTTTTTT
d_gene: TRBD2; abundance: .; v_gene: TRBV4-3; j_gene: TRBJ2-5; CDR3aa: CASSQDWGTSARQETQYF; CDR3nt: TGCGCCAGCAGCCAAGATTGGGGAACTAGCGCCAGACAAGAGACCCAGTACTTC
d_gene: .; abundance: .; v_gene: TRBV15; j_gene: TRBJ2-2; CDR3aa: CATSRSRAGNAGELFF; CDR3nt: TGTGCCACCAGCAGATCTAGGGCGGGGAATGCCGGGGAGCTGTTTTTT
d_gene: .; abundance: .; v_gene: TRBV27; j_gene: TRBJ2-1; CDR3aa: CASSLSYQRSSYNEQFF; CDR3nt: TGTGCCAGCAGTTTATCGTACCAGCGGAGCTCCTACAATGAGCAGTTCTTC
d_gene: TRBD2; abundance: .; v_gene: TRBV6-6; j_gene: TRBJ2-3; CDR3aa: CASSGSGSGTTDTQYF; CDR3nt: TGTGCCAGCAGTGGGTCGGGTAGCGGGACCACAGATACGCAGTATTTT
d_gene: TRBD2; abundance: .; v_gene: TRBV4-3; j_gene: TRBJ2-5; CDR3aa: CASSQDQGVAGGWETQYF; CDR3nt: TGCGCCAGCAGCCAAGATCAAGGGGTAGCGGGAGGGTGGGAGACCCAGTACTTC
d_gene: .; abundance: .; v_gene: TRBV6-6; j_gene: TRBJ2-1; CDR3aa: CASSYPGVTNEQFF; CDR3nt: TGTGCCAGCAGTTACCCGGGAGTAACAAATGAGCAGTTCTTC
d_gene: TRBD1; abundance: .; v_gene: TRBV27; j_gene: TRBJ1-4; CDR3aa: CASSASGTAYEKLFF; CDR3nt: TGTGCCAGCAGTGCCTCCGGGACAGCGTACGAAAAACTGTTTTTT
d_gene: .; abundance: .; v_gene: TRBV12-3/TRBV12-4; j_gene: TRBJ1-2; CDR3aa: CASSLEGYGYTF; CDR3nt: TGTGCCAGCAGTTTGGAGGGTTATGGCTACACCTTC
d_gene: TRBD2; abundance: .; v_gene: TRBV11-3; j_gene: TRBJ2-5; CDR3aa: CASSPGTSGAPGQETQYF; CDR3nt: TGTGCCAGCAGCCCCGGGACTAGCGGAGCTCCCGGGCAAGAGACCCAGTACTTC
d_gene: TRBD2; abundance: .; v_gene: TRBV2; j_gene: TRBJ2-1; CDR3aa: CASKERAGGLFF; CDR3nt: TGTGCCAGCAAGGAGAGAGCGGGAGGTCTGTTCTTC
d_gene: .; abundance: few; v_gene: TRBV6-1; j_gene: TRBJ1-6; CDR3aa: CASSEAADNSPLHF; CDR3nt: TGTGCCAGCAGTGAAGCGGCCGATAATTCACCCCTCCACTTT
d_gene: .; abundance: once; v_gene: TRBV14; j_gene: TRBJ2-3; CDR3aa: CASSQELARQTDTQYF; CDR3nt: TGTGCCAGCAGCCAAGAACTAGCCCGCCAAACAGATACGCAGTATTTT
d_gene: TRBD1; abundance: .; v_gene: TRBV7-9; j_gene: TRBJ2-3; CDR3aa: CASSLVTGGTDTQYF; CDR3nt: TGTGCCAGCAGCTTAGTTACAGGGGGGACAGATACGCAGTATTTT
d_gene: .; abundance: .; v_gene: TRBV10-3; j_gene: TRBJ2-5; CDR3aa: CAISGQPQETQYF; CDR3nt: TGTGCCATCAGTGGACAGCCCCAAGAGACCCAGTACTTC
d_gene: .; abundance: once; v_gene: TRBV12-3/TRBV12-4; j_gene: TRBJ1-2; CDR3aa: CASRDTSNYGYTF; CDR3nt: TGTGCCAGCAGGGACACCTCTAACTATGGCTACACCTTC
d_gene: TRBD1; abundance: .; v_gene: TRBV9; j_gene: TRBJ2-2; CDR3aa: CASSVKTGGYTGELFF; CDR3nt: TGTGCCAGCAGCGTAAAAACAGGGGGCTACACCGGGGAGCTGTTTTTT
d_gene: .; abundance: .; v_gene: TRBV15; j_gene: TRBJ2-7; CDR3aa: CATSGQSGLSYEQYF; CDR3nt: TGTGCCACCAGCGGCCAATCGGGACTGTCCTACGAGCAGTACTTC
d_gene: TRBD2; abundance: .; v_gene: TRBV19; j_gene: TRBJ2-1; CDR3aa: CASSASGRAQYNEQFF; CDR3nt: TGTGCCAGTAGTGCTAGCGGGAGGGCCCAGTACAATGAGCAGTTCTTC
d_gene: TRBD1; abundance: .; v_gene: TRBV15; j_gene: TRBJ1-2; CDR3aa: CATSRTGGDYGYTF; CDR3nt: TGTGCCACCAGCCGAACAGGGGGCGATTATGGCTACACCTTC
d_gene: .; abundance: .; v_gene: TRBV30; j_gene: TRBJ1-6; CDR3aa: CAWRSRVNSPLHF; CDR3nt: TGTGCCTGGAGGTCGAGGGTTAATTCACCCCTCCACTTT
d_gene: .; abundance: .; v_gene: TRBV30; j_gene: TRBJ2-1; CDR3aa: CAWSKGRGNYNEQFF; CDR3nt: TGTGCCTGGAGTAAGGGCAGGGGAAATTACAATGAGCAGTTCTTC
d_gene: .; abundance: once; v_gene: TRBV9; j_gene: TRBJ2-1; CDR3aa: CASTFGQAAEDNEQFF; CDR3nt: TGTGCCAGCACCTTCGGGCAAGCAGCGGAAGACAATGAGCAGTTCTTC
d_gene: .; abundance: .; v_gene: TRBV20-1; j_gene: TRBJ2-5; CDR3aa: CSAPPKETQYF; CDR3nt: TGCAGTGCCCCGCCTAAGGAGACCCAGTACTTC
d_gene: .; abundance: once; v_gene: TRBV28; j_gene: TRBJ1-1; CDR3aa: CASSLLDSTEAFF; CDR3nt: TGTGCCAGCAGTTTACTGGACAGCACTGAAGCTTTCTTT
d_gene: TRBD2; abundance: .; v_gene: TRBV24-1; j_gene: TRBJ2-1; CDR3aa: CATSLQRASGSNEQFF; CDR3nt: TGTGCCACCAGTCTACAACGGGCTAGCGGGAGCAATGAGCAGTTCTTC